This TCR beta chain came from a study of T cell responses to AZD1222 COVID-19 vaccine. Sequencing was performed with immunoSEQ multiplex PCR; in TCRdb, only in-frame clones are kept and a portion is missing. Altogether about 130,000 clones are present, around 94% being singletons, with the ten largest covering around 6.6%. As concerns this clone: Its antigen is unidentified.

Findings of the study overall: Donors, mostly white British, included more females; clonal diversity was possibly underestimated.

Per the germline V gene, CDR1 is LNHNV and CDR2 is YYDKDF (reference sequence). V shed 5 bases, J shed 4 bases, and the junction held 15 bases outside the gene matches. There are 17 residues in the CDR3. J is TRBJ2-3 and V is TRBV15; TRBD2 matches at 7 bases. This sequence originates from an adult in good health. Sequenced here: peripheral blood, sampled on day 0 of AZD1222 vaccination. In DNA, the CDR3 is TGTGCCACCAGCGTCCCCCCGGTGTGGGGGGGATCAGATACGCAGTATTTT. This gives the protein CATSVPPVWGGSDTQYF.